This entry lists 17 T cell receptor beta chains sequenced from one sample in a study of tumor-infiltrating lymphocytes in primary liver carcinoma. Germline DNA was also extracted, with blood RNA taken from unsorted whole blood. Total RNA amounting to 500 ng was the source from which TCR beta cDNA was made with a constant-region primer. Amplification in three nested multiplex PCR rounds with slightly modified ARM-PCR gave rise to TCR beta libraries. The first two PCR rounds used TRBV1-TRBV30 primers with a Cbeta primer, around 10 cycles each. MiXCR was run by TCRdb on the multiplex PCR reads, yielding one entry per CDR3 protein. The sample lists about 310,000 distinct CDR3 sequences, approximately 65% occurring once. Sequencing was carried out using peripheral blood. The receptors were sampled from a man aged 35 to 55 with primary liver carcinoma and hepatitis B virus infection.

The chain uses TRBV6-2 or TRBV6-3 and TRBJ2-5; TRBD2 aligns across 11 bases. Germline V gene sequence: CDR1 MNHEY, CDR2 SVGEGT. Unmatched junction bases numbered 11, after V lost 7 bases and J lost 1 base. The CDR3 length is 17 residues. In nucleotides, the CDR3 is TGTGCCAGCACCAAACGGCTAGCGGGAGGACCCCAAGAGACCCAGTACTTC. This gives the protein CASTKRLAGGPQETQYF.

To note about this clonotype: One end of the junction fails to match germline, which may point to a read error. The genes are TRBV4-3 and TRBJ2-7, with D possibly being TRBD2 (5 bases). Germline V gene data show CDR1 as LGHNA and CDR2 as YSLEER. The CDR3 is 13 amino acids. The CDR3 protein is CAISQDSGYEQYF. The CDR3 bases are TGCGCCATCAGCCAGGACTCAGGATACGAGCAATACTTC.

With regard to this clonotype: A read error may be the cause here, since a much bigger clone is one base away. The rearrangement joins TRBV4-1 to TRBJ1-2, with D possibly being TRBD1 (5 bases). Trimming cost V 3 bases and J 4 bases, with 18 bases left between them. CDR1 and CDR2 (germline): MGHRA, YSYEKL. The CDR3 sequence is 16 residues long. Here the CDR3 DNA reads TGCGCCAGCAGCCACCGTGGAAAGGGGACGGGCTATGGCTACACCTTC. It specifies CASSHRGKGTGYGYTF.

The CDR3 sequence: CASSPGRDTQYF. As DNA, the CDR3 is TGTGCCAGCAGCCCAGGCCGAGATACGCAGTATTTT. The V call is TRBV7-8, the J call TRBJ2-3; D is unresolved. Deletions cut 5 bases from V and 5 bases from J, with 8 bases between. Germline assignment: CDR1 SGHVS and CDR2 FQNEAQ. CDR3 size: 12 residues.

This chain links TRBV28 with TRBJ2-5; 8 bases are a match to TRBD2. The germline CDR1 and CDR2 sequences are MDHEN and SYDVKM. With V trimmed by 5 bases and J by 3 bases, 8 bases remained unmatched. The CDR3 covers 15 residues. In nucleotides, the CDR3 is TGTGCCAGCAGTCATGGCGGGAGGATTGAAGAGACCCAGTACTTC. It encodes CASSHGGRIEETQYF.

Remarks on this clonotype: At one end, the junction sequence differs from germline, possibly due to a read error. The chain is built from TRBV4-2 and TRBJ2-6; D possibly matches TRBD1 or TRBD2 (5 bases each). The CDR3 length is 15 residues. Germline-derived CDR1 and CDR2 are LGHNA and YNFKEQ. The DNA of the CDR3 is TGTGCCAGTAGACCCGGGACGGCTGGGGCCAACGTCCTGAATTTC. Amino acid sequence: CASRPGTAGANVLNF.

V and J are TRBV7-9 and TRBJ2-7; D is ambiguous. V lost 5 bases and J lost 9, with 11 bases in between. This CDR3 comprises 11 residues. In germline, CDR1 is SEHNR, CDR2 FQNEAQ (reference sequence). The CDR3 loop reads CASSPLLGQYF. The CDR3 coding sequence is TGTGCCAGCAGCCCCCTTCTTGGGCAGTACTTC.

The chain links TRBV28 to TRBJ2-1; tentatively, D is TRBD2 (7 bases). Germline CDR1 is MDHEN and CDR2 is SYDVKM. V was cut by 4 bases and J by 6 bases, with 19 bases left in between. The CDR3 is made up of 16 amino acids. CDR3 sequence reads: CASSYPEGGHINEQFF. CDR3 DNA: TGTGCCAGCAGTTACCCCGAGGGGGGGCACATCAATGAGCAGTTCTTC.

Concerning this clonotype: The junction shows a germline mismatch at one end, possibly a read error. This sequence joins TRBV14 and TRBJ2-7, with TRBD2 as a possible D gene (5 bases). The length of the CDR3 is 15 residues. Germline V gene lookup returns CDR1 SGHDN and CDR2 FVKESK. Written as DNA, the CDR3 is TGTGCCAGCAACCAAGATCAGGTGGGAGTGGGGGAGCAGTACTTC. Protein sequence: CASNQDQVGVGEQYF.

A remark on this clonotype: Compared with germline, one end of the junction differs, possibly owing to a read error. The V call is TRBV11-1, the J call TRBJ2-1; D unclear. The germline V gene has CDR1 SGHAT and CDR2 FQDESV (reference sequence). The CDR3 length is 14 residues. The CDR3 coding sequence is TGTGCCAGCAGCTTTACCGGGTCATACAATGAGCAGCTCTTC. Translated: CASSFTGSYNEQLF.

The chain has TRBV5-1 and TRBJ2-5, with 8 bases lining up with TRBD1. The CDR3 length is 15 residues. Germline V gene data show CDR1 as SGHRS and CDR2 as YFSETQ. The J segment lost 5 bases and the V segment lost 0 bases, leaving 6 bases of the junction unmatched. CDR3 sequence: CASSLGAGGAETQYF. CDR3 in DNA: TGCGCCAGCAGCTTGGGGGCAGGGGGCGCCGAGACCCAGTACTTC. The full variable domain, in which reference TRBV5-1 and TRBJ2-5 provide the parts outside the CDR3, is KAGVTQTPRYLIKTRGQQVTLSCSPISGHRSVSWYQQTPGQGLQFLFEYFSETQRNKGNFPGRFSGRQFSNSRSEMNVSTLELGDSALYLCASSLGAGGAETQYFGPGTRLLVL.

The chain carries TRBV29-1 and TRBJ1-5, with a tentative D call TRBD1 (6 bases). This CDR3 is 15 amino acids long. Germline V gives CDR1 SQVTM, CDR2 ANQGSEA. This chain's CDR3 is CRVGGAGASNQPQHF. In DNA, the CDR3 is TGCAGGGTCGGGGGGGCGGGGGCCAGCAATCAGCCCCAGCATTTT.

This clonotype was observed once. A read error is possible here, since a much larger clone lies one base away. The chain combines TRBV6-2 or TRBV6-3 with TRBJ1-1; perhaps TRBD1 as D (5 bases). This CDR3 comprises 14 residues. V lost 2 bases and J lost 4, with 11 bases in between. Looked up from germline, CDR1 is MNHEY and CDR2 is SVGEGT. CDR3 residues: CASSYAGAVTEAFF. CDR3 DNA sequence: TGTGCCAGCAGTTACGCCGGGGCCGTCACTGAAGCTTTCTTT.

With regard to this clonotype: At one end the junction does not follow the germline gene, possibly because of a read error. The chain is built from TRBV6-1 and TRBJ2-3, with 7 bases aligning to TRBD2. The germline gives CDR1 MNHNS, CDR2 SASEGT. CDR3 size: 17 residues. Here the CDR3 reads CASSRSGGGVSTYTQYF. CDR3 nucleotides: TGTGCCAGCAGTCGATCGGGCGGGGGTGTGAGCACATATACGCAATATTTT.

About this clonotype itself: This could be a read error, since a much larger clone is one nucleotide away. The chain employs TRBV6-2 or TRBV6-3 and TRBJ2-1; possible D gene TRBD2, 6 bases. The DNA end favors TRBJ2-5, so the J call may be wrong. CDR1 is MNHEY, CDR2 SVGEGT, per germline. This CDR3 has 16 residues. The CDR3 region has the DNA TGTGCCAGCAAAAAGCGGGTGACCCCTACCAAAGAGACCCAGTACTTC. Amino acids: CASKKRVTPTKETQYF.

This clonotype was seen a single time. This may stem from a read error, because a much larger clone lies one nucleotide away. J is TRBJ2-5 and V is TRBV4-1, with D perhaps TRBD1 (6 bases). Germline V gives CDR1 MGHRA, CDR2 YSYEKL. The germline V and J ends were trimmed by 4 bases and 5 bases, with 20 bases remaining between them. The CDR3 is made up of 16 amino acids. The CDR3 here is CASSLLLGHRAETQYF. The CDR3 DNA follows: TGCGCCAGCAGCCTCCTACTAGGACACAGGGCGGAGACCCAGTACTTC.

This clonotype was counted many times. This chain joins TRBV4-2 and TRBJ1-2, with a possible D match to TRBD1 (5 bases). Trimming shortened V by 1 base and J by 4 bases, and 13 bases separated the two germline ends. The CDR3 totals 15 residues. From germline, CDR1 is LGHNA and CDR2 YNFKEQ. The CDR3 DNA follows: TGTGCCAGCAGCCAAGCCAGGCAGGGCAGCTATGGCTACACCTTC. Its protein is CASSQARQGSYGYTF.